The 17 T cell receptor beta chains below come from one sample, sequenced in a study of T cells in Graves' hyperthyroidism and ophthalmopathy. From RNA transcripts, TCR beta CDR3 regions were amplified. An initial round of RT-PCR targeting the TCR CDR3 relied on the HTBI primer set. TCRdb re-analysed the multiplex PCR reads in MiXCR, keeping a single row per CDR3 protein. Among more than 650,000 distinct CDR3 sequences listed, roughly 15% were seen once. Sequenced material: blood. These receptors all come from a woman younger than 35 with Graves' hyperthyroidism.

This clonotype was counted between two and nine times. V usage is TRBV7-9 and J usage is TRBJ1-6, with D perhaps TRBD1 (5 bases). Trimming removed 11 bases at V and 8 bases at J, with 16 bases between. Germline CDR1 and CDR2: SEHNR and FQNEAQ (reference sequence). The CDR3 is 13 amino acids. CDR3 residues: CALAGDGDSPLHF. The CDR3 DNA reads TGTGCCCTGGCGGGGGACGGGGATTCACCCCTCCACTTT.

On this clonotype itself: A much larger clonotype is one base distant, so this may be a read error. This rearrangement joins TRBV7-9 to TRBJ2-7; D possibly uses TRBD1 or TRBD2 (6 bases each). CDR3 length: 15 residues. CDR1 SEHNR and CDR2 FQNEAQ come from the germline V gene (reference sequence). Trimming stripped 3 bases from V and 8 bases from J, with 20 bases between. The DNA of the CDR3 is TGTGCCAGCAGCTTCGTAGGGCAGGGGAGGCCCAAGCAGTACTTC. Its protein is CASSFVGQGRPKQYF.

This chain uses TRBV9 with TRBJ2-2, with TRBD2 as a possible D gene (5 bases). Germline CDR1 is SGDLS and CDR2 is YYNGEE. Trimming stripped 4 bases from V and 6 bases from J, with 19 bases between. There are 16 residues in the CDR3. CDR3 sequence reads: CASSSTTRVKSGELFF. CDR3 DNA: TGTGCCAGCAGCTCGACTACGAGGGTAAAATCCGGGGAGCTGTTTTTT.

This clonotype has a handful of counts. The CDR3 DNA follows: TGTGCCAGCAGTCGACTAGCGGGAGCAAAGACCCAGTACTTC. Protein product: CASSRLAGAKTQYF. The chain employs TRBV28 and TRBJ2-5; 12 bases map to TRBD2. The CDR3 extends over 14 amino acids. Germline trimming cut 5 bases from V and 6 bases from J; bases unmatched to any gene: 4. Germline V gene sequence: CDR1 MDHEN, CDR2 SYDVKM.

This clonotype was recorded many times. CDR3 loop: CSAYNGRAGGEQYF. The CDR3, as DNA: TGCAGTGCATATAACGGGAGGGCCGGGGGGGAGCAGTACTTC. The rearrangement uses TRBV20-1 and TRBJ2-7, with TRBD2 identical over 8 bases. Germline loops: CDR1 DFQATT, CDR2 SNEGSKA (reference sequence). The length of the CDR3 is 14 residues. The V gene end was trimmed by 6 bases and the J gene end by 7 bases; junction bases not matched to a gene: 14.

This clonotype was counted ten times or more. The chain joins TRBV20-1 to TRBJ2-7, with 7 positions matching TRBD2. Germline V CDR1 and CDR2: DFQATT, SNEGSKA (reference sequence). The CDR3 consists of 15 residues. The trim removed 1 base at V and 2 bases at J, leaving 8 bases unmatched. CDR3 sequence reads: CSARADTSDPYEQYF. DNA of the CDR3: TGCAGTGCTAGAGCCGACACTAGCGATCCCTACGAGCAGTACTTC.

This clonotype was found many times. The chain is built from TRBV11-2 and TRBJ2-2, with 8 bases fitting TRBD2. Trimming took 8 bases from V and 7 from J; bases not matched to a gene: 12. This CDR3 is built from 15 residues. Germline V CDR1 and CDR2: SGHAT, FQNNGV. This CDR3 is CASRRQSGGGGELFF. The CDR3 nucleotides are TGTGCCAGCCGAAGACAGTCGGGAGGGGGCGGGGAGCTGTTTTTT.

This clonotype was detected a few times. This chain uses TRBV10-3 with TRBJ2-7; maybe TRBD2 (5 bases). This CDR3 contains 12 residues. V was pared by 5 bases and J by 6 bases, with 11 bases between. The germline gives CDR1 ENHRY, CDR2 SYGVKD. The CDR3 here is CAISPSAGEQYF. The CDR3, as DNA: TGTGCCATCAGTCCATCCGCGGGCGAGCAGTACTTC.

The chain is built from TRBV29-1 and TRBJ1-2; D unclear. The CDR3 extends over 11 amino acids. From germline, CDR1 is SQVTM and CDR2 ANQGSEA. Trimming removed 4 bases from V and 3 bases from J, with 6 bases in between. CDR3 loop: CSVGQDYGYTF. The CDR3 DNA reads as TGCAGCGTTGGCCAGGACTATGGCTACACCTTC. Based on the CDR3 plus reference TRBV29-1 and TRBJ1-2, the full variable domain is SAVISQKPSRDICQRGTSLTIQCQVDSQVTMMFWYRQQPGQSLTLIATANQGSEATYESGFVIDKFPISRPNLTFSTLTVSNMSPEDSSIYLCSVGQDYGYTFGSGTRLTVV.

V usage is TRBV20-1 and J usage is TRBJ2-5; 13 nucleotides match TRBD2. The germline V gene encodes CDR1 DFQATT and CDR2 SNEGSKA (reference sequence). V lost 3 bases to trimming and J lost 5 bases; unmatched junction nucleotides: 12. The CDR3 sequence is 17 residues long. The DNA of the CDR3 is TGCAGTGCTAGCACCGGACTAGCGGGAGTGTCAGGGGAGACCCAGTACTTC. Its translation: CSASTGLAGVSGETQYF.

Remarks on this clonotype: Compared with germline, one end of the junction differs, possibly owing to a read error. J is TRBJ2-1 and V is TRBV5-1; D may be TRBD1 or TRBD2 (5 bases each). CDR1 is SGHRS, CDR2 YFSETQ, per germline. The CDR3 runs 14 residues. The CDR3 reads CANSYGGSYNEQFF. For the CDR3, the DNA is TGTGCCAACAGCTATGGGGGTTCCTACAATGAGCAGTTCTTC.

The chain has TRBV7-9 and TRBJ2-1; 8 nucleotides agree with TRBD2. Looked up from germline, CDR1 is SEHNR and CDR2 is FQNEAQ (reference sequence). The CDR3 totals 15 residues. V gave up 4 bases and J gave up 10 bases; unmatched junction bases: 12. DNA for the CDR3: TGTGCCAGCAGCTCACCACGGGAGGGCCGGGGGGAGCAGTTCTTC. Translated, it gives CASSSPREGRGEQFF.

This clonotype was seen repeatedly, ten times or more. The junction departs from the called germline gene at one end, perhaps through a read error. The CDR3 sequence is CASSDSLSRGSDNQPQHF. For the CDR3, the DNA is TGTGCCAGCAGTGACTCTCTGAGCAGGGGATCGGACAATCAGCCCCAGCATTTT. The V call is TRBV6-5, the J call TRBJ1-5, with TRBD1 as a possible D gene (6 bases). Germline CDR1 is MNHEY and CDR2 is SVGAGI. The CDR3 loop spans 18 amino acids.

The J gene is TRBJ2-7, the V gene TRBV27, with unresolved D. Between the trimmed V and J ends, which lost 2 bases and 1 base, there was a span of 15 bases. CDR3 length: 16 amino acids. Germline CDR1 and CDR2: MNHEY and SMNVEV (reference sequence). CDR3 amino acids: CASSLGSADLSYEQYF. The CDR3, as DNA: TGTGCCAGCAGTTTAGGCTCGGCAGATCTATCCTACGAGCAGTACTTC.

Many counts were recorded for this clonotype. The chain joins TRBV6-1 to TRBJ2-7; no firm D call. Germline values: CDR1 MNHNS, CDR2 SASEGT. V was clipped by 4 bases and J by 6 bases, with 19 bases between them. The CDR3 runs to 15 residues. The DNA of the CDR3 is TGTGCCAGCAGTGTGAGGCAGGCGTGGACGGGCGAGCAGTACTTC. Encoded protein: CASSVRQAWTGEQYF.

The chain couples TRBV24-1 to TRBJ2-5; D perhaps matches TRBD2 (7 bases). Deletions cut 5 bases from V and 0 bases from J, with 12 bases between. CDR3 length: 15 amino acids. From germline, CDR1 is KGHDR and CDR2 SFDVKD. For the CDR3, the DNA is TGTGCCACCAGTGGGTGGGAGGGGGACCAAGAGACCCAGTACTTC. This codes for CATSGWEGDQETQYF.

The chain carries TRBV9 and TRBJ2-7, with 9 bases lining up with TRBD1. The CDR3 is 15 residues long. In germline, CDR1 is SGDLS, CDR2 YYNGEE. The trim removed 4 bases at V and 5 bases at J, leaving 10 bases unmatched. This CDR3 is CASSPRGQGLHEQYV. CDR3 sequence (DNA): TGTGCCAGCAGCCCCCGGGGACAGGGTTTGCACGAGCAGTACGTC.